The clone carrying this T cell receptor (beta chain) appeared a few times. Antigen: not known. Unique molecular identifier tags were affixed to discrete cDNA molecules. TCRdb recomputed calls from the 5' RACE reads with MiXCR, one row per CDR3 protein. The sample includes 25,000 or so distinct CDR3 sequences, less than 6% seen only once; the top ten take around 2.5%. The sample originates from a study of early T cells in non-severe SARS-CoV-2 infection. Study results and caveats: Anti-spike CD8 responses were favored in VDJdb matching, and private and CD4 specificities were missed.

CDR1 is SEHNR, CDR2 FQNEAQ, per germline (reference sequence). V was cut by 5 bases and J by 2 bases, with 7 bases left in between. This CDR3 is built from 13 residues. This TCR was recovered from an adult who was a healthcare worker with PCR-confirmed SARS-CoV-2 infection or an uninfected control (not recorded which). This chain joins TRBV7-9 and TRBJ2-1; D perhaps matches TRBD2 (5 bases). The sequenced sample consisted of whole blood. The CDR3 spells CASSPGTYNEQFF. In DNA form, the CDR3 reads TGTGCCAGCAGCCCCGGGACCTACAATGAGCAGTTCTTC. The variable domain in full, with the rest retrieved from reference TRBV7-9 and TRBJ2-1, is DTGVSQNPRHKITKRGQNVTFRCDPISEHNRLYWYRQTLGQGPEFLTYFQNEAQLEKSRLLSDRFSAERPKGSFSTLEIQRTEQGDSAMYLCASSPGTYNEQFFGPGTRLTVL.